The present T cell receptor beta chain was sequenced within a study of somatic mutations in cytotoxic T cells in rheumatoid arthritis. This clone counts as medium-sized. V lost 2 bases and J lost 7, with 11 bases in between. The CDR3 totals 13 residues. Germline lookup yields CDR1 SGHVS and CDR2 FQNEAQ. The method was immunoSEQ multiplex PCR; TCRdb's version includes in-frame clones alone and lacks a portion of them. The profile shows around 15,000 clones, approximately 75% of them singletons. The receptor's source is an adult with rheumatoid arthritis. This chain connects TRBV7-8 to TRBJ1-2, with a tentative D call TRBD1 (6 bases). Sequencing was performed on CD8+ T cells sorted from blood. The CDR3 reads CASSLSTRGGYTF. CDR3 nucleotides: TGTGCCAGCAGCTTATCAACCAGGGGTGGCTACACCTTC.